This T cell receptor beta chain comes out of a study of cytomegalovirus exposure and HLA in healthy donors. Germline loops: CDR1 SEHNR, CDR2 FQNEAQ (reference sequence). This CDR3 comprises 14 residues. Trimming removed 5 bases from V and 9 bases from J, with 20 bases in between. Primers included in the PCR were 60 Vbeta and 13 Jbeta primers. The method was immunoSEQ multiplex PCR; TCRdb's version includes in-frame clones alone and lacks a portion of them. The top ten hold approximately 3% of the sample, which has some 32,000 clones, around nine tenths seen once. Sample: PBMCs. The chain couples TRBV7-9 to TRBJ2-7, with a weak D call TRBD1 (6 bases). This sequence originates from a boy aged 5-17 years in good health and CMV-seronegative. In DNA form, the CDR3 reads TGTGCCAGCAGCCCCGTGGCGGACCAGGGGTGGCAGTACTTC. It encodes CASSPVADQGWQYF.